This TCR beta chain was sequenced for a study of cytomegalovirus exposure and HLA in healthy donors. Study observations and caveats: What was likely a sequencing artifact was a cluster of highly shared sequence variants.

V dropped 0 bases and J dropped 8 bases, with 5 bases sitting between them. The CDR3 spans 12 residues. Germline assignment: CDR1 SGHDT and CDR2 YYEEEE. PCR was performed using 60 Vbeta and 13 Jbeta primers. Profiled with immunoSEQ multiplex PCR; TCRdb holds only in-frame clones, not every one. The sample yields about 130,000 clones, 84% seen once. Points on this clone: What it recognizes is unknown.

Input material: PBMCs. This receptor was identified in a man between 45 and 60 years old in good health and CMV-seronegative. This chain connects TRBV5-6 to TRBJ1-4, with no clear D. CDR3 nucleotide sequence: TGTGCCAGCAGCTTGGCCCGGGAAAAACTGTTTTTT. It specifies CASSLAREKLFF.